The rows below give T cell receptor beta chains drawn from one sample of a study of CD8+ T cells in alopecia areata. Repertoires were generated with immunoSEQ multiplex PCR, while TCRdb's copy carries only in-frame clones and drops some. The sample carries around 100,000 clones, 44% recorded once. The material sequenced was CD8+ T cells sorted from blood, taken at week 24, from a patient treated with tofacitinib. The receptors stem from a human donor with alopecia areata. Both conserved end residues are part of each CDR3. Each record gives: J gene, D gene, V gene, clone size, CDR3 DNA, CDR3 protein. D genes are given only for firm matches. A clone size is listed for some rows: how often the clone was seen (once, few, many), or a class if it is expanded.

>TRBJ2-2|NA|TRBV29-1|few
TGCAGCGTTCTCGACTCGACCGGGGAGCTGTTTTTT
CSVLDSTGELFF
>TRBJ2-7|NA|TRBV29-1|NA
TGCAGCGTCCGTAGCGGCAGCTCCTACGAGCAGTACTTC
CSVRSGSSYEQYF
>TRBJ2-7|TRBD2|TRBV29-1|NA
TGCAGCGTGGAAATAGCGGGAGGGCCCTACGAGCAGTACTTC
CSVEIAGGPYEQYF
>TRBJ2-1|TRBD2|TRBV10-2|NA
TGCGCCAGCAGTGAGTCCCCGGGACTAGCATACGAGCAGTTCTTC
CASSESPGLAYEQFF
>TRBJ2-1|NA|TRBV7-6|NA
TGTGCCAGCAGCCTCGCCCCCGGGACCAGAAGCTCCTACAATGAGCAGTTCTTC
CASSLAPGTRSSYNEQFF
>TRBJ2-3|TRBD2|TRBV7-2|NA
TGTGCCAGCAGCTCCTTCGATAGCGGGAGCACAGATACGCAGTATTTT
CASSSFDSGSTDTQYF
>TRBJ2-3|TRBD2|TRBV27|NA
TGTGCCAGCAGCAGGACTAGCTCGGATACGCAGTATTTT
CASSRTSSDTQYF
>TRBJ2-7|TRBD1|TRBV29-1|NA
TGCAGCGTTGTGTGGACAGGGCTATACGAGCAGTACTTC
CSVVWTGLYEQYF
>TRBJ1-4|NA|TRBV4-2|NA
TGTGCCAGCAGCCAAGAAGATGGGGGCGATGAAAAACTGTTTTTT
CASSQEDGGDEKLFF
>TRBJ1-1|NA|TRBV30|many
TGTGCCTGGGCGCTCGGCCGGGATCAGAGGGCGGACACTGAAGCTTTCTTT
CAWALGRDQRADTEAFF
>TRBJ2-5|NA|TRBV15|NA
TGTGCCACCAGCACCCGGACAGAGAAAGAGACCCAGTACTTC
CATSTRTEKETQYF
>TRBJ2-2|TRBD2|TRBV7-9|few
TGTGCCAGCAGCTTAGCGCGACTAGCGGGAGGTCGAATCACCGGGGAGCTGTTTTTT
CASSLARLAGGRITGELFF
>TRBJ2-7|TRBD2|TRBV29-1|NA
TGCAGCGTTGGAGCGGGAGGCGCCTACGAGCAGTACTTC
CSVGAGGAYEQYF
>TRBJ1-2|NA|TRBV13|NA
TGTGCCAGCAGCTCCGGTCGGAGGTATGGCTACACCTTC
CASSSGRRYGYTF
>TRBJ2-5|TRBD2|TRBV30|NA
TGTGCCTGGAACTCCCTAGCGGGAGCAGAGACCCAGTACTTC
CAWNSLAGAETQYF
>TRBJ2-7|NA|TRBV4-1|NA
TGCGCCAGCAGCCAAGCGAGACTAAGCTCCTACGAGCAGTACTTC
CASSQARLSSYEQYF